This T cell receptor beta chain was profiled in a study of blood T cells in healthy people across ages. Study outcomes and limitations: Reliance upon unsorted PBMCs precluded definitive naive versus antigen-experienced comparison. From one million sequenced T cells, diversity estimates were lower bounds.

It was with a sample-barcoded 5' primer and a J-beta primer mix that a second PCR of about 6 to 12 cycles was run. Researchers report that a template-switch adaptor with 12 random nucleotides tagged each cDNA molecule. TCRdb reprocessed the 5' RACE reads via MiXCR and lists one record per CDR3 protein. The top ten hold 15% of the sample, which has roughly 700,000 distinct CDR3 sequences, about 32% seen once. A note on this clonotype: What it binds is not known.

Germline V gene lookup returns CDR1 LGHNA and CDR2 YSLEER. The CDR3 loop spans 15 amino acids. V lost 0 bases and J 7 bases, leaving 13 bases between the germline ends. This sequence joins TRBV4-3 and TRBJ1-5; TRBD1 might be the D (5 bases). This sequence originates from a woman older than 75 in good health. Source material: blood. The CDR3 DNA reads as TGCGCCAGCAGCCAAGAAATCGGGGGGAGGCAGCCCCAGCATTTT. It codes for CASSQEIGGRQPQHF.